This T cell receptor beta chain was obtained from a study of blood T cell repertoires in COVID-19. Study context: Whether acute or convalescent, the COVID-19 samples came from the United States, Italy and Spain. From T cells, B-cell-depleted T cells, or PBMCs came the material, which was cDNA or gDNA.

Followed longitudinally, the Seattle patients had been enrolled during active infection. In the source study's methods: Amplified reference gene primers provided the basis for estimating nucleated cell counts. This table comes from immunoSEQ multiplex PCR, and its TCRdb copy is limited to in-frame clones, with some not included. V and J calls and clone size are as listed in that table; D and trimming were resolved from the DNA. Seen here are some 350,000 clones, roughly 90% observed once, and the top ten hold about 3%. The V gene's germline CDR1 is MNHEY and CDR2 SMNVEV (reference sequence). The V segment lost 4 bases and the J segment 8 bases; nucleotides outside the gene matches: 13. The length of the CDR3 is 16 residues.

The specimen was peripheral blood. V usage is TRBV27 and J usage is TRBJ1-4; the match to TRBD1 covers 7 bases. The TCR comes from a woman aged 30 to 39 with COVID-19, enrolled during active disease. The CDR3 region is CASSSSLTGLREKLFF. CDR3 bases: TGTGCCAGCAGTTCCAGTTTGACAGGGTTGAGAGAAAAACTGTTTTTT.